This is a list of T cell receptor beta chains from one sample in a study of blood T cell repertoires in COVID-19. The data were produced by immunoSEQ multiplex PCR, yet TCRdb's version contains in-frame clones alone and is incomplete. The repertoire holds about 100,000 clones, with 65% to 90% as singletons. The sequenced sample consisted of peripheral blood. These TCRs come from a man older than 75 with acute or convalescent COVID-19. The CDR3 runs from the conserved cysteine through the conserved F or W. A D gene is named only where the DNA matches it firmly. Expanded clones get a size class; other rows say once, few or many, or leave the size out.

cdr3_aa cdr3_nt clone_size j_call d_call v_call
CASSLLTGWEGYTF TGTGCCAGCAGTCTCCTTACAGGGTGGGAGGGCTACACCTTC - TRBJ1-2 - TRBV28
CASSFGRYSGNTIYF TGTGCCAGCAGCTTTGGCCGATACTCTGGAAACACCATATATTTT - TRBJ1-3 - TRBV7-2
CASSPRQVDTQYF TGTGCCAGCAGCCCCCGACAGGTCGATACGCAGTATTTT once TRBJ2-3 - TRBV7-9
CAWRVPGQLEKLFF TGTGCCTGGAGGGTGCCGGGACAACTAGAAAAACTGTTTTTT - TRBJ1-4 - TRBV30
CASSYTLQGEPYEQYF TGTGCCAGCAGCTACACGTTACAGGGGGAACCCTACGAGCAGTACTTC - TRBJ2-7 - TRBV12-1
CASSVVPGLADNEQFF TGTGCCAGCAGCGTAGTTCCGGGACTAGCGGACAATGAGCAGTTCTTC once TRBJ2-1 TRBD2 TRBV9
CASSLPGTGGFVDGYTF TGTGCCAGCAGCCTGCCCGGGACAGGGGGTTTCGTCGATGGCTACACCTTC once TRBJ1-2 TRBD1 TRBV5-4
CASSDDRVYEQFF TGTGCCAGCAGTGACGACAGGGTGTATGAGCAGTTCTTC - TRBJ2-1 TRBD1 TRBV2
CASRNRGAGELFF TGTGCCAGCAGAAACAGGGGGGCCGGGGAGCTGTTTTTT - TRBJ2-2 TRBD1 TRBV6-5
CASSLNGVTSGRFQETQYF TGTGCCAGCAGCTTGAATGGGGTGACTAGCGGGAGGTTCCAAGAGACCCAGTACTTC - TRBJ2-5 TRBD2 TRBV5-6
CASSRLQGNTEAFF TGTGCCAGCAGTCGACTCCAGGGGAACACTGAAGCTTTCTTT once TRBJ1-1 - TRBV6-2/TRBV6-3
CASSLDQLAETQYF TGTGCCAGCAGCTTAGATCAACTAGCAGAGACCCAGTACTTC - TRBJ2-5 - TRBV11-2
CASSPRPAGLTNTQYF TGTGCCAGCTCACCACGCCCAGCGGGGCTCACGAATACGCAGTATTTT - TRBJ2-3 TRBD2 TRBV18
CASSLPQGSGANVLTF TGTGCCAGCAGCTTGCCCCAGGGGTCTGGGGCCAACGTCCTGACTTTC - TRBJ2-6 - TRBV5-4